The present T cell receptor beta chain was sequenced within a study of shared clonotypes between healthy human individuals. Study in general: Donor ages ranged 18 to 49 years: a couple of women, three men. General observations from the study: In contrast to clonotypes shared by all four donors, non-shared clonotypes had lower generation probabilities.

Comments on this clone: No antigen is known for it.

Germline V gene data show CDR1 as LNHDA and CDR2 as SQIVND (reference sequence). With 8 bases removed from V and 7 bases from J, the gap between germline ends came to 6 bases. There are 10 residues in the CDR3. Tens of thousands of T cell genomes, or about 190 ng DNA, went into the sorted-subset replicate PCRs. Repertoires were generated with immunoSEQ multiplex PCR, while TCRdb's copy carries only in-frame clones and drops some. The repertoire has about 960,000 clones, less than 85% of them found once; the top ten carry over 1.3%. The donors, all of them Caucasian adults, lived in Nashville, Tennessee.

The TCR was taken from a young man in good health. Specimen: memory CD4+ T cells sorted from blood. Subset meaning: CD45RA-negative fraction. The chain combines TRBV19 with TRBJ2-1; the D is unclear. In DNA, the CDR3 is TGTGCCAGTTCTGAAAATGAGCAGTTCTTC. It specifies CASSENEQFF.